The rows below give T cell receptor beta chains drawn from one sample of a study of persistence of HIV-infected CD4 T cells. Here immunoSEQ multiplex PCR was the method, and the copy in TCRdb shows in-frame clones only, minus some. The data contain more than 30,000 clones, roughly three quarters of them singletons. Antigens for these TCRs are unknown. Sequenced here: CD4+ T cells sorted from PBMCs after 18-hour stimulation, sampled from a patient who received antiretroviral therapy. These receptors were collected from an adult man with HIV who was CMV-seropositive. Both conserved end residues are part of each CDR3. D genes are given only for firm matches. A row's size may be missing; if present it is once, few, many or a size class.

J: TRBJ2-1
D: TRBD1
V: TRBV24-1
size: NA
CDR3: CATSIARGSYNEQFF
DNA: TGTGCCACCAGTATTGCCAGGGGGAGCTACAATGAGCAGTTCTTC

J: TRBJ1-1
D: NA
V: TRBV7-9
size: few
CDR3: CASSSGAEAFF
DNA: TGTGCCAGCAGCTCTGGAGCTGAAGCTTTCTTT

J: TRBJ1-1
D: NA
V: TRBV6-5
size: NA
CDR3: CASSYRGDTEAFF
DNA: TGTGCCAGCAGTTATAGGGGAGACACTGAAGCTTTCTTT

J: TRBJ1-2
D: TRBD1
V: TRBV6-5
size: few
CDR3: CASSYLAGGDGYTF
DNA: TGTGCCAGCAGTTACCTCGCAGGGGGGGATGGCTACACCTTC

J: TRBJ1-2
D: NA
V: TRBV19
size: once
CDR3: CASRVSLAGANYGYTF
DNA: TGTGCCAGTAGAGTGTCTTTGGCGGGTGCGAACTATGGCTACACCTTC

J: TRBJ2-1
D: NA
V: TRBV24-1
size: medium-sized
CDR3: CATEDRSYNEQFF
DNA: TGTGCCACCGAGGACAGATCCTACAATGAGCAGTTCTTC

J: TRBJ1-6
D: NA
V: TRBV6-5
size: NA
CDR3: CASSEISNSPLHF
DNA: TGTGCCAGCTCCGAAATTTCTAATTCACCCCTCCACTTT

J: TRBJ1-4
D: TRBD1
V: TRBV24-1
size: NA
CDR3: CATSDSQPTSTGNHEKLFF
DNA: TGTGCCACCAGTGATTCTCAACCAACCTCGACAGGGAATCATGAAAAACTGTTTTTT

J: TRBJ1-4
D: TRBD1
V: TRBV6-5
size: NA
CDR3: CASRRDRAANEKLFF
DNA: TGTGCCAGCAGGCGCGACAGGGCCGCTAATGAAAAACTGTTTTTT

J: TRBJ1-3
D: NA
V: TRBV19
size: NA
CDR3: CASSTPTGGNTIYF
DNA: TGTGCCAGTAGTACCCCTACAGGTGGAAACACCATATATTTT

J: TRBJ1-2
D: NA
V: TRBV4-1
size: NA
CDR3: CASSQEKGKSAYGYTF
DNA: TGCGCCAGCAGCCAAGAGAAAGGGAAGTCTGCCTATGGCTACACCTTC

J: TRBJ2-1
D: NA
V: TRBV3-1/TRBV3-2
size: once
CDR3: CASSQPGRRYNEQFF
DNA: TGTGCCAGCAGCCAACCGGGACGTCGTTACAATGAGCAGTTCTTC

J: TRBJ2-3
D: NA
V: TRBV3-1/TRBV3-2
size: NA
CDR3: CASSHQDTQYF
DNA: TGTGCCAGCAGCCACCAAGATACGCAGTATTTT

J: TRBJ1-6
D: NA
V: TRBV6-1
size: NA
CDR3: CASSESELSPLHF
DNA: TGTGCCAGCAGTGAATCGGAGCTATCACCCCTCCACTTT

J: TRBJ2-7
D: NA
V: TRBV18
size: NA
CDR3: CASSLQGHEQYF
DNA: TGTGCCAGCTCACTACAGGGCCACGAGCAGTACTTC

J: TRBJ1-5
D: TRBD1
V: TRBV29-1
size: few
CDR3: CSVAGQPNQPQHF
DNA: TGCAGCGTCGCGGGACAGCCCAATCAGCCCCAGCATTTT

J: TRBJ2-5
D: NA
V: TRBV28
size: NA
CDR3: CASSLVGRVETQYF
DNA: TGTGCCAGCAGTTTGGTGGGCAGGGTAGAGACCCAGTACTTC

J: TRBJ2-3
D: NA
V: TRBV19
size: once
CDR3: CASGFQGDTQYF
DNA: TGTGCCAGCGGGTTCCAGGGAGATACGCAGTATTTT

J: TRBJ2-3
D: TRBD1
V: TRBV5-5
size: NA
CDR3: CASSLQGATPDTQYF
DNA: TGTGCCAGCAGCCTACAGGGGGCGACCCCAGATACGCAGTATTTT

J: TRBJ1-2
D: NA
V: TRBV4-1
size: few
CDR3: CASSQDGLRQLNYGYTF
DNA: TGCGCCAGCAGCCAAGATGGGTTGAGACAGTTAAACTATGGCTACACCTTC

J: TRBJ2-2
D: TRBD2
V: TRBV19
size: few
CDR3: CASSALAGSYTGELFF
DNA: TGTGCCAGTAGTGCCCTAGCGGGGAGTTACACCGGGGAGCTGTTTTTT

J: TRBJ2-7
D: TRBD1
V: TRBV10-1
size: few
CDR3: CASSENQGATQYF
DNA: TGCGCCAGCAGTGAGAACCAGGGGGCGACGCAGTACTTC

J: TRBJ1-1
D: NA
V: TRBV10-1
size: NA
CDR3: CANGKVGGPSNTEAFF
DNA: TGCGCCAACGGGAAAGTGGGGGGCCCTTCGAACACTGAAGCTTTCTTT

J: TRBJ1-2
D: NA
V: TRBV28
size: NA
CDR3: CASRRTANYGYTF
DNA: TGTGCCAGCAGACGGACAGCCAACTATGGCTACACCTTC

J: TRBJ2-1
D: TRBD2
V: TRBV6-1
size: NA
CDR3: CASSVLAGASYNEQFF
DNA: TGTGCCAGCAGTGTCCTAGCGGGGGCCTCCTACAATGAGCAGTTCTTC